Each of the 21 T cell receptor beta chains below was sequenced from the same sample in a study of CD8 T cells in Susac syndrome. RNA totalling about 0.45 to 1 ug underwent reverse transcription with random hexamers. TCRdb reprocessed the immunoSEQ multiplex PCR reads via MiXCR and lists one record per CDR3 protein. The sample shows about 69,000 distinct CDR3 sequences, 91% of them seen only once. Sequencing was carried out using CD8+ T cells from PBMCs. The receptors come from a human donor with multiple sclerosis.

The V gene is TRBV28, the J gene TRBJ2-1; 8 bases match TRBD2. V lost 7 bases, J lost 9 bases, and 8 bases stayed unmatched. Germline V CDR1 and CDR2: MDHEN, SYDVKM. This CDR3 is built from 13 residues. The CDR3 DNA is TGTGCCAGCACTCCGGGGGGGACGGGTGAGCAGTTCTTC. Its translation is CASTPGGTGEQFF. The full variable domain, rest sourced from reference TRBV28 and TRBJ2-1, is DVKVTQSSRYLVKRTGEKVFLECVQDMDHENMFWYRQDPGLGLRLIYFSYDVKMKEKGDIPEGYSVSREKKERFSLILESASTNQTSMYLCASTPGGTGEQFFGPGTRLTVL.

This clonotype occurred a few times. The V call is TRBV11-2, the J call TRBJ2-7; D is perhaps TRBD2 (5 bases). With 5 bases removed from V and 5 bases from J, the gap between germline ends came to 19 bases. The CDR3 is made up of 15 amino acids. Germline-derived CDR1 and CDR2 are SGHAT and FQNNGV. The CDR3 protein is CASSPRKLRVDEQYF. The CDR3 coding sequence is TGTGCCAGCAGCCCACGGAAGTTGCGGGTCGACGAGCAGTACTTC.

This clonotype was found a few times. The chain has TRBV4-1 and TRBJ2-3; the D gene is possibly TRBD1 (6 bases). Between the trimmed V and J ends, which lost 0 bases and 4 bases, there was a span of 11 bases. Germline lookup yields CDR1 MGHRA and CDR2 YSYEKL. This CDR3 spans 15 amino acids. CDR3 amino acids: CASSQDRTGPDTQYF. CDR3 nucleotide sequence: TGCGCCAGCAGCCAAGATCGAACAGGGCCAGATACGCAGTATTTT.

The chain has TRBV29-1 and TRBJ2-1; the match to TRBD2 covers 10 bases. The trim removed 2 bases at V and 9 bases at J, leaving 7 bases unmatched. Per germline, CDR1 SQVTM and CDR2 ANQGSEA. This CDR3 contains 14 residues. The CDR3 reads CSVELAASGGEQFF. The CDR3 DNA follows: TGCAGCGTTGAATTAGCGGCTAGCGGGGGTGAGCAGTTCTTC.

In this sample, this clonotype turned up once. The chain is built from TRBV13 and TRBJ1-5; weak D call: TRBD1 (5 bases). The CDR3 is 13 residues long. Trimming took off 2 bases at V and 5 bases at J, with 7 bases between the two ends. The germline V gene encodes CDR1 PRHDT and CDR2 FYEKMQ (reference sequence). For the CDR3, the DNA is TGTGCCAGCAGCTTAAGGGGCCATCAGCCCCAGCATTTT. It yields the protein CASSLRGHQPQHF.

V and J are TRBV28 and TRBJ1-1, with no clear D. Germline lookup yields CDR1 MDHEN and CDR2 SYDVKM. CDR3 length equals 11 residues. The V and J ends lost 6 bases and 11 bases respectively, with 13 bases between them. CDR3 in amino acids: CASSSLQMAFF. The CDR3 coding sequence is TGTGCCAGCAGCTCTCTGCAGATGGCTTTCTTT.

The chain employs TRBV14 and TRBJ1-6; 9 positions agree with TRBD1. J lost 10 bases, V lost 1 base, and 8 bases had no gene match. CDR1 and CDR2 from the germline V gene are SGHDN and FVKESK. The CDR3 extends over 16 amino acids. CDR3 amino acids: CASSQGRTGVYSPLHF. The CDR3 bases are TGTGCCAGCAGCCAAGGGAGGACAGGGGTTTACTCACCCCTCCACTTT.

This clonotype was recorded once. CDR3 DNA sequence: TGTGCCAGTAGTCCCGGGACAGGGGCCAATGGCTACACCTTC. Protein product: CASSPGTGANGYTF. The chain joins TRBV19 to TRBJ1-2, with TRBD1 matching over 10 bases. In germline, CDR1 is LNHDA, CDR2 SQIVND (reference sequence). The J segment lost 6 bases and the V segment lost 5 bases, leaving 6 bases of the junction unmatched. The CDR3 has 14 amino acids.

V gene TRBV9 combines with J gene TRBJ2-1; unclear D gene. Germline V gene data show CDR1 as SGDLS and CDR2 as YYNGEE. Trimming shortened V by 4 bases and J by 8 bases, and 10 bases separated the two germline ends. The CDR3 runs 12 residues. CDR3 sequence reads: CASSTPSDEQFF. The DNA of the CDR3 is TGTGCCAGCAGCACACCCTCAGATGAGCAGTTCTTC.

This chain links TRBV9 with TRBJ2-1, with D possibly being TRBD1 or TRBD2 (5 bases each). The length of the CDR3 is 16 residues. Looked up from germline, CDR1 is SGDLS and CDR2 is YYNGEE. V gave up 4 bases and J gave up 1 base, with 15 bases separating them. The CDR3 loop is CASSSAGSESYNEQFF. In DNA form, the CDR3 reads TGTGCCAGCAGCTCAGCAGGGAGCGAATCCTACAATGAGCAGTTCTTC.

The gene calls are TRBV5-1 and TRBJ2-1; D gene uncertain. Per germline, CDR1 SGHRS and CDR2 YFSETQ. Trimming took off 2 bases at V and 6 bases at J, with 15 bases between the two ends. This CDR3 is built from 15 residues. The CDR3 protein is CASSFPRDGFNEQFF. The CDR3 DNA sequence: TGCGCCAGCAGCTTCCCCCGTGACGGCTTCAATGAGCAGTTCTTC. Supplemented by reference TRBV5-1 and TRBJ2-1, the full variable domain reads KAGVTQTPRYLIKTRGQQVTLSCSPISGHRSVSWYQQTPGQGLQFLFEYFSETQRNKGNFPGRFSGRQFSNSRSEMNVSTLELGDSALYLCASSFPRDGFNEQFFGPGTRLTVL.

This sequence joins TRBV2 and TRBJ1-1; D call uncertain. Trimming shortened V by 3 bases and J by 0 bases, and 8 bases separated the two germline ends. The germline gives CDR1 SNHLY, CDR2 FYNNEI. The CDR3 has 14 amino acids. The CDR3 DNA reads TGTGCCAGCAGTGATTTGACTGTGAACACTGAAGCTTTCTTT. As protein: CASSDLTVNTEAFF.

The V gene is TRBV23-1, the J gene TRBJ2-1; D uncertain. TRBV23-1 is an open reading frame whose function is uncertain. V lost 3 bases to trimming and J lost 6 bases, with 15 bases between them. The CDR3 sequence is 15 residues long. The CDR3 DNA reads as TGCGCCAGCAGTCACCACCCCAGCCGGGCCAATGAGCAGTTCTTC. Translating gives CASSHHPSRANEQFF.

V is TRBV9 and J is TRBJ2-2, with TRBD2 identical over 11 bases. This CDR3 has 15 residues. Germline assignment: CDR1 SGDLS and CDR2 YYNGEE. J gave up 5 bases and V 3 bases, and 3 bases lay outside the gene matches. The CDR3, as DNA: TGTGCCAGCAGCGATATAGCGGGGGGGACCGGGGAGCTGTTTTTT. It specifies CASSDIAGGTGELFF.

V usage is TRBV7-6 and J usage is TRBJ2-2, with D perhaps assigned TRBD1 or TRBD2 (5 bases each). Germline assignment: CDR1 SGHVS and CDR2 FNYEAQ. CDR3 length equals 16 residues. V lost 4 bases and J 4 bases, leaving 16 bases between the germline ends. CDR3 coding DNA: TGTGCCAGCAGCTCAGGGATTGGACTCGGCACCGGGGAGCTGTTTTTT. It translates to CASSSGIGLGTGELFF.

V is TRBV6-2 or TRBV6-3 and J is TRBJ2-7; tentatively, D is TRBD2 (5 bases). CDR1 is MNHEY, CDR2 SVGEGT, per germline. The CDR3 covers 12 residues. Trimming took 7 bases from V and 2 from J, leaving 9 bases between them. As DNA, the CDR3 is TGTGCCAGCAATGGAGGACCCTACGAGCAGTACTTC. The encoded protein is CASNGGPYEQYF.

The V call is TRBV4-3, the J call TRBJ2-1; D is possibly TRBD2 (6 bases). CDR3 length: 14 residues. The germline V and J ends were trimmed by 1 base and 3 bases, with 7 bases remaining between them. Germline V CDR1 and CDR2: LGHNA, YSLEER. As DNA, the CDR3 is TGCGCCAGCAGCCAAGGGACTAACTACAATGAGCAGTTCTTC. Translating it yields CASSQGTNYNEQFF.

CDR3 nucleotides: TGCGCCAGCAGCCCGGCAGGGGTGGAGGGTACCTACGAGCAGTACTTC. Protein product: CASSPAGVEGTYEQYF. The rearrangement links TRBV5-1 to TRBJ2-7; D might be TRBD1 or TRBD2, each matching 6 bases. The germline V and J ends were trimmed by 4 bases and 2 bases, with 19 bases remaining between them. This CDR3 spans 16 amino acids. Germline V lookup: CDR1 SGHRS, CDR2 YFSETQ.

The count of this clonotype is one. V usage is TRBV12-3 or TRBV12-4 and J usage is TRBJ2-5, with 14 positions matching TRBD2. CDR3 length: 18 residues. With V trimmed by 5 bases and J by 1 base, 9 bases remained unmatched. The CDR3 nucleotides read TGTGCCAGCAGTCGAGGACTAGCGGGGGGCGGCACCCAAGAGACCCAGTACTTC. It translates to CASSRGLAGGGTQETQYF.

V is TRBV9 and J is TRBJ2-3; 8 nucleotides align to TRBD2. After removal of 0 bases from V and 3 bases from J, the junction contained 6 bases not matched to a gene. The CDR3 contains 16 residues. Germline lookup yields CDR1 SGDLS and CDR2 YYNGEE. The CDR3 sequence: CASSVELAAGTDTQYF. CDR3 nucleotides: TGTGCCAGCAGCGTAGAACTAGCGGCGGGTACAGATACGCAGTATTTT. The full variable domain, its missing parts supplied by reference TRBV9 and TRBJ2-3, is DSGVTQTPKHLITATGQRVTLRCSPRSGDLSVYWYQQSLDQGLQFLIQYYNGEERAKGNILERFSAQQFPDLHSELNLSSLELGDSALYFCASSVELAAGTDTQYFGPGTRLTVL.

This clonotype came up once. The chain employs TRBV4-2 and TRBJ2-7, with TRBD1 matching over 9 bases. Losses at the gene ends were 3 bases for V and 4 bases for J; bases not matched to a gene: 10. The CDR3 has 16 residues. CDR1 LGHNA and CDR2 YNFKEQ come from the germline V gene. CDR3 sequence (DNA): TGTGCCAGCAGCCAGGACCCACAGGGGGCAACTTACGAGCAGTACTTC. Its translation: CASSQDPQGATYEQYF.